These 5 T cell receptor beta chains were all obtained from the same sample, sequenced in a study of shared clonotypes between healthy human individuals. Data came from immunoSEQ multiplex PCR; TCRdb stores just in-frame clones and leaves some out. The sample comprises about 1.1 million clones, approximately 75% of which are singletons, and more than 0.85% rests with the top ten. Sequenced material: memory CD4+ T cells from PBMCs. Specified subset: CD45RA-negative fraction. These receptors came from a man aged 18 to 35 in good health. Some clones in this sample may be carry-over from other donors' samples.

The chain employs TRBV2 and TRBJ1-5, with a possible D match to TRBD1 (5 bases). The CDR3 totals 13 residues. CDR1 and CDR2 from the germline V gene are SNHLY and FYNNEI. V dropped 7 bases and J dropped 5 bases, with 12 bases sitting between them. CDR3 region: CASMRGGDQPQHF. CDR3 DNA sequence: TGTGCCAGCATGAGGGGAGGGGATCAGCCCCAGCATTTT.

The gene calls are TRBV29-1 and TRBJ2-1; unclear D gene. Germline values: CDR1 SQVTM, CDR2 ANQGSEA. This CDR3 spans 12 amino acids. V was shortened by 3 bases and J by 6 bases, with 9 bases between the two germline ends. CDR3: CSVDRAINEQFF. The CDR3 nucleotides are TGCAGCGTTGATAGGGCCATCAATGAGCAGTTCTTC.

The chain carries TRBV6-5 and TRBJ2-2; 9 bases match TRBD1. Germline V CDR1 and CDR2: MNHEY, SVGAGI. The trim removed 7 bases at V and 4 bases at J, leaving 7 bases unmatched. The length of the CDR3 is 15 residues. The CDR3 sequence is CASNPGQGPTGELFF. DNA of the CDR3: TGTGCCAGCAACCCGGGACAGGGTCCCACCGGGGAGCTGTTTTTT.

The chain is built from TRBV5-1 and TRBJ2-7; TRBD2 matches 9 bases. The CDR3 runs 15 residues. With V trimmed by 9 bases and J by 5 bases, 15 bases remained unmatched. Germline V CDR1 and CDR2: SGHRS, YFSETQ. The CDR3 loop reads CATADISGSADEQYF. Written as DNA, the CDR3 is TGCGCCACCGCAGACATTAGCGGGAGCGCGGACGAGCAGTACTTC.

Details on this clone: This may come from a read error, since a much larger clone is one base off. Other DNA variants within this sample encode the same CDR3. The chain recombines TRBV7-3 with TRBJ1-1; tentatively, D is TRBD1 (5 bases). V lost 5 bases and J 1 base, leaving 8 bases between the germline ends. Germline loops: CDR1 SGHTA, CDR2 FQGTGA. The CDR3 is 13 residues long. Written as DNA, the CDR3 is TGTGCCAGCAGCCCGGGACGGAACACTGAAGCTTTCTTT. Its protein is CASSPGRNTEAFF.